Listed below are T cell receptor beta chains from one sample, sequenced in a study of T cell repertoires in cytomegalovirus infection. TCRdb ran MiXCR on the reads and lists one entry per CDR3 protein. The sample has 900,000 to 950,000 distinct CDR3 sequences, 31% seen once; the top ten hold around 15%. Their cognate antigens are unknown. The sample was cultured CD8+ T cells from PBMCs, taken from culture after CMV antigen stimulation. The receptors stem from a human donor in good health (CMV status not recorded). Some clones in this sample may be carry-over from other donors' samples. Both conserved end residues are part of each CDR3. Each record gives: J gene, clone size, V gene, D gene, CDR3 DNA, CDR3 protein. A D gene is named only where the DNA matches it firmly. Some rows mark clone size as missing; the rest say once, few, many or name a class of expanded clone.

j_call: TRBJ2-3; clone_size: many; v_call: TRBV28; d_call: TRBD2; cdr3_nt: TGTGCCAGCAGTTTCCCTAGCGGGGGGCCCACAGATACGCAGTATTTT; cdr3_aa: CASSFPSGGPTDTQYF
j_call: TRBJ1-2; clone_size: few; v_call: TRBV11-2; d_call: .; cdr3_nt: TGTGCCAGCAGCTTACGGCTTAACGATGGCTACACCTTC; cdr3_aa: CASSLRLNDGYTF
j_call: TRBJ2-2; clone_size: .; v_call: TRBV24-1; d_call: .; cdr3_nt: TGTGCCACCAGTGATTACGCTCTCACCGGGGAGCTGTTTTTT; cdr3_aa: CATSDYALTGELFF
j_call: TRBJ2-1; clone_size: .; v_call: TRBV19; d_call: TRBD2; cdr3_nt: TGTGCCAGTAGGCGGGGGGCCGCCGGGGCCTACAAAGAGCAGTTCTTC; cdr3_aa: CASRRGAAGAYKEQFF
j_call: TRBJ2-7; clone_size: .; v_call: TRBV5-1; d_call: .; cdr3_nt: TGCGCCAGCAGCTTTCGAGGATATCCTATTCACGAGCAGTACTTC; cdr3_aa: CASSFRGYPIHEQYF
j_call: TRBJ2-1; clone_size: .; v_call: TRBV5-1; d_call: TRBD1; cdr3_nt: TGCGCCAGCAGCTTGACAGGGGTTGGAAGGTTCCATGAGCAGTTCTTC; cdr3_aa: CASSLTGVGRFHEQFF
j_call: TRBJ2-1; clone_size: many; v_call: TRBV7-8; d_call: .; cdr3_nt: TGTGCCAGCAGCCCTCAGCTTTACTCCTACAATGAGCAGTTCTTC; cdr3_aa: CASSPQLYSYNEQFF
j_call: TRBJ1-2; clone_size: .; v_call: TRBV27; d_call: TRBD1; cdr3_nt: TGTGCCAGCAGTTTATCTCAGGGGGCGGGAGGCTACACCTTC; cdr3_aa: CASSLSQGAGGYTF
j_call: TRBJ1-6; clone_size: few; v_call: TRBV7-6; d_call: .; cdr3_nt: TGTGCCAGCAGCTTAGCGTACGGGACGAATTCACCCCTCCACTTT; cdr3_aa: CASSLAYGTNSPLHF
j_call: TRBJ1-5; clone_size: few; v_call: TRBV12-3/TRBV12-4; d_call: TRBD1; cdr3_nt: TGTGCCAGCAAGGGGGCGGCGGAACAGCCCCAGCATTTT; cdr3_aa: CASKGAAEQPQHF
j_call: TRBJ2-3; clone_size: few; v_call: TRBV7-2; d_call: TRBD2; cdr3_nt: TGTGCCAGCAGCTTCCCCTTAGCGGGGCCAGCGGATACGCAGTATTTT; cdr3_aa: CASSFPLAGPADTQYF
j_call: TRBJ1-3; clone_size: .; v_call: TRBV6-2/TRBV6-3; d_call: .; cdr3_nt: TGTGCCAGCAGTTATGAAGGGATGCGACTCTCTGGAAACACCATATATTTT; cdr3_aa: CASSYEGMRLSGNTIYF
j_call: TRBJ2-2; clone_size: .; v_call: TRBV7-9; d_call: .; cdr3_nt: TGTGCCAGCAGACAGGGCGGGCAGGGAACGAACACCGGGGAGCTGTTTTTT; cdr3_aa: CASRQGGQGTNTGELFF
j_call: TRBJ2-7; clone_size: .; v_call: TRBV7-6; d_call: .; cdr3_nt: TGTGCCAGCAGCCCCGGGACGGCAGGCCTCTTCGAGCAGTACTTC; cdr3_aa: CASSPGTAGLFEQYF
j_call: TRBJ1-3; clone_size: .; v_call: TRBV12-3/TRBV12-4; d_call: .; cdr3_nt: TGTGCCAGCAGTCCCAGGGGCCTTTCTGGAAACACCATATATTTT; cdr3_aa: CASSPRGLSGNTIYF
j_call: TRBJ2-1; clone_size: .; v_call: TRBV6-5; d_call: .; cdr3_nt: TGTGCCAGCAGTTACTCGTTTCGGGGGACGCAGGGGTTATACAATGAGCAGTTCTTC; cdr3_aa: CASSYSFRGTQGLYNEQFF
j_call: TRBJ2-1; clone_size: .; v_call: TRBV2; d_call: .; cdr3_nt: TGTGCCAGCAGTGATGAGCACGGTGGCTACAATGAGCAGTTCTTC; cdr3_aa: CASSDEHGGYNEQFF
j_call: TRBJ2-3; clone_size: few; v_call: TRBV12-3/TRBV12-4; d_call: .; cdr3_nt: TGTGCCAGCAGTCCAACAGGGTGGTCTGGAGATACGCAGTATTTT; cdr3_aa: CASSPTGWSGDTQYF
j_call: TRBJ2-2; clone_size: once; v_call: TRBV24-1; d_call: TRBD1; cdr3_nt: TGTGCCACCAGTGAGGCAGGGGGCCACACCGGGGAGCTGTTTTTT; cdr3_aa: CATSEAGGHTGELFF
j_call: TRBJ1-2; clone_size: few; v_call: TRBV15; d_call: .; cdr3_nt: TGTGCCACCAGCGACACCCTAGGGGACCTTTTGACCTTC; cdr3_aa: CATSDTLGDLLTF
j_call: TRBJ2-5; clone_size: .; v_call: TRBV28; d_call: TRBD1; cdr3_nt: TGTGCCAGCAGTTCCATGGACAGGGCCCCTCGAGAGACCCAGTACTTC; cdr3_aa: CASSSMDRAPRETQYF
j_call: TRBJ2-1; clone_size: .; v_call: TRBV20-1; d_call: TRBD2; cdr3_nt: TGCAGTGCTAGACCCTGGACTAGCGGGGGGGTTGGCAATGAGCAGTTCTTC; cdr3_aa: CSARPWTSGGVGNEQFF
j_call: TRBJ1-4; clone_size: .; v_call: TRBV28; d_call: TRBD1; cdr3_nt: TGTGCCAGCACCTCTATATGGAGGCCGACAGGGGATGAAAAACTGTTTTTT; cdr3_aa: CASTSIWRPTGDEKLFF
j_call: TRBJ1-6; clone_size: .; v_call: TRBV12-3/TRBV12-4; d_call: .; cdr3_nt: TGTGCCAGCAGTTTCTCGACAGAAGATTCACCCCTCCACTTT; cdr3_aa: CASSFSTEDSPLHF
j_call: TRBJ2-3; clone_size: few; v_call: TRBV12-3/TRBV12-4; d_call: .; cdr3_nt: TGTGCCAGCAGTTTAGCGCTTGACCTAGTATCCACAGATACGCAGTATTTT; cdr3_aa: CASSLALDLVSTDTQYF
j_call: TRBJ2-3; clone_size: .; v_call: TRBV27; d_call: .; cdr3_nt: TGTGCCAGCAGTTTCGGAGGGGGTCAGGGAGATACGCAGTGTTTT; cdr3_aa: CASSFGGGQGDTQCF
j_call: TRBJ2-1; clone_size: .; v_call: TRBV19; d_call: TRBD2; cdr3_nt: TGTGCCAGTAGTATAGGACTAGCGGGTAACAATGAGCAGTTCTTC; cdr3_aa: CASSIGLAGNNEQFF